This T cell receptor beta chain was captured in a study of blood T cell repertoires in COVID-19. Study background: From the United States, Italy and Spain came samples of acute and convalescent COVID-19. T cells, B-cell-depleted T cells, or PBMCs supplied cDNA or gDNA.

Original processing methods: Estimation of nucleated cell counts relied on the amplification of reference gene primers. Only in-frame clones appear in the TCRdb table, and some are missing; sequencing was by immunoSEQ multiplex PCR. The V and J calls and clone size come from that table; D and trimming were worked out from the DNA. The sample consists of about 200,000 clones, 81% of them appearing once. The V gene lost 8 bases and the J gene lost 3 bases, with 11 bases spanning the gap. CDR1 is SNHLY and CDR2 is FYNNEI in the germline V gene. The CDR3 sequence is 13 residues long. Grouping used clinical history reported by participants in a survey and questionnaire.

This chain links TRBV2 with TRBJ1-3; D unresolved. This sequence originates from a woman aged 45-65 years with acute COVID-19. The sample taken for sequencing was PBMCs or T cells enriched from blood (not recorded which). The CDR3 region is CASGFIYGNTIYF. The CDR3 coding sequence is TGTGCCAGCGGTTTTATCTATGGAAACACCATATATTTT.